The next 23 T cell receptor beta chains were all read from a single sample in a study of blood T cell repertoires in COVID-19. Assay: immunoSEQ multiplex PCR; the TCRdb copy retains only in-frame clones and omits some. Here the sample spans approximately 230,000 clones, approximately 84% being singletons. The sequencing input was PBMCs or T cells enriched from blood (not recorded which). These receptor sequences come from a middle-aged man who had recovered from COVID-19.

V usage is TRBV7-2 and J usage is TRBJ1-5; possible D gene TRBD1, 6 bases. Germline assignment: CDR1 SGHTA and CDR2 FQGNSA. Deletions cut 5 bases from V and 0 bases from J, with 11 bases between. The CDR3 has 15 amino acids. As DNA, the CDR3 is TGTGCCAGCAGCCGGGACACTAATAGCAATCAGCCCCAGCATTTT. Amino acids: CASSRDTNSNQPQHF.

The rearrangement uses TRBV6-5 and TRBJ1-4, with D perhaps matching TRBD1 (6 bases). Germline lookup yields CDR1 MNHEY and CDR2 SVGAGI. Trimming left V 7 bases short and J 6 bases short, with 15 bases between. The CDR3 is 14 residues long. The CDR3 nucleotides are TGTGCCAGCAATAGACAGGTCTTAGATGAAAAACTGTTTTTT. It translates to CASNRQVLDEKLFF.

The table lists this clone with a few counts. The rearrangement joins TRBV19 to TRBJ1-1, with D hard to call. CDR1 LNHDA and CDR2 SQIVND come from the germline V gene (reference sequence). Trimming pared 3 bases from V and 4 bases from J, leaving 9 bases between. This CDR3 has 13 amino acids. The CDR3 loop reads CASSIVEGTEAFF. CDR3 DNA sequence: TGTGCCAGTAGTATCGTGGAGGGCACTGAAGCTTTCTTT.

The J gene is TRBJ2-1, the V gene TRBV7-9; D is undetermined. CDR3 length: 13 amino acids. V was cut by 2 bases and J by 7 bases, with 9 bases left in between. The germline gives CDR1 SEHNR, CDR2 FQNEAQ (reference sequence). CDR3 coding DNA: TGTGCCAGCAGCTTACCCTGGGCGAATGAGCAGTTCTTC. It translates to CASSLPWANEQFF.

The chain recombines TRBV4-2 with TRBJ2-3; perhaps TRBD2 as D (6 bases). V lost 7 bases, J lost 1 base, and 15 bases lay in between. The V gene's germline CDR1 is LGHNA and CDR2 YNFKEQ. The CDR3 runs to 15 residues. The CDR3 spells CASTPSVGGTDTQYF. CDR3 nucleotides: TGTGCCAGCACCCCTAGCGTTGGGGGCACAGATACGCAGTATTTT.

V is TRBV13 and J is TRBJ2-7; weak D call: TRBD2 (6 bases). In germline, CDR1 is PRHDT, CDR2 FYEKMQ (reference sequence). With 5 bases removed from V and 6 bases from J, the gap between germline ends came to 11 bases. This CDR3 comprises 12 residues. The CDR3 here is CASSLVGGEQYF. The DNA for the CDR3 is TGTGCCAGCAGCCTGGTGGGGGGCGAGCAGTACTTC.

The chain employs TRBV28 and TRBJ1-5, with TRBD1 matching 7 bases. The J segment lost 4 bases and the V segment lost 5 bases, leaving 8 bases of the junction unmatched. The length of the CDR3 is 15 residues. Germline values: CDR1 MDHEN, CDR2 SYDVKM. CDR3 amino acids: CASSPSGQLNQPQHF. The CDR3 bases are TGTGCCAGCAGTCCCTCGGGACAGCTGAATCAGCCCCAGCATTTT.

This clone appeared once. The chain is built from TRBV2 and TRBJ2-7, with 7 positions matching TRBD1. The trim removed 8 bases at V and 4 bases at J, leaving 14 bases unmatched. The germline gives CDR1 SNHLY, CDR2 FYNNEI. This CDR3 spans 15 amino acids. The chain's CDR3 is CASLDRTGTPYEQYF. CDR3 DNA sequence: TGTGCCAGCCTTGATCGGACAGGCACCCCTTACGAGCAGTACTTC.

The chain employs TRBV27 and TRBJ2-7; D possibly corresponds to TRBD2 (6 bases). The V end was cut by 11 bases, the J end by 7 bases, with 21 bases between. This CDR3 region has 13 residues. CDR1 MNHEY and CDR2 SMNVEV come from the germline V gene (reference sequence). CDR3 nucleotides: TGTGCCTCCGGGCGGGTCGGGGGAATGGAGCAGTACTTC. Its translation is CASGRVGGMEQYF.

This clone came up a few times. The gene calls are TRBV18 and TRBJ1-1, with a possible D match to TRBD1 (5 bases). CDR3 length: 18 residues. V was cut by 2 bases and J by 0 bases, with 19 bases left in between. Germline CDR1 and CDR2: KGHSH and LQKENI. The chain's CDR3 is CASSPRSSRAYMNTEAFF. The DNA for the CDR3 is TGTGCCAGCTCACCAAGGTCGAGCAGGGCCTATATGAACACTGAAGCTTTCTTT.

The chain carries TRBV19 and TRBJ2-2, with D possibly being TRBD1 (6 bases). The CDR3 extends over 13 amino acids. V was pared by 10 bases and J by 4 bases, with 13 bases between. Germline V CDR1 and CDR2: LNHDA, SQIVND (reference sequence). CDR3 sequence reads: CAMEKGGTGELFF. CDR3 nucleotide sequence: TGTGCCATGGAGAAAGGGGGCACCGGGGAGCTGTTTTTT.

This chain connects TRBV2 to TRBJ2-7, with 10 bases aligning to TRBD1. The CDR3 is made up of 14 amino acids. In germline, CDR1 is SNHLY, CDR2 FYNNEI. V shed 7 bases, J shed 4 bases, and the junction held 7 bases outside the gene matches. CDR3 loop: CASNMDRGGYEQYF. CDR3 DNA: TGTGCCAGCAATATGGACAGGGGGGGGTACGAGCAGTACTTC.

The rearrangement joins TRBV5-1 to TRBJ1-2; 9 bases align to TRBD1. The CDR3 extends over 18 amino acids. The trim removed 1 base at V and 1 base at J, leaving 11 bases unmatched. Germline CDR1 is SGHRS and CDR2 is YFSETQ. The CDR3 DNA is TGCGCCAGCAGCTTGAGAGGACAGGGGAACGAGATTAACTATGGCTACACCTTC. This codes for CASSLRGQGNEINYGYTF.

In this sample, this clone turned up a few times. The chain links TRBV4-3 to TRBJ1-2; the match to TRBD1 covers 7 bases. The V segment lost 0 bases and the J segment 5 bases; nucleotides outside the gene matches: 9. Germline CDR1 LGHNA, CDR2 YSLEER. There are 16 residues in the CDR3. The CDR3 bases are TGCGCCAGCAGCCAAGATGTCCTACCGGGACAGTATGGCTACACCTTC. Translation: CASSQDVLPGQYGYTF.

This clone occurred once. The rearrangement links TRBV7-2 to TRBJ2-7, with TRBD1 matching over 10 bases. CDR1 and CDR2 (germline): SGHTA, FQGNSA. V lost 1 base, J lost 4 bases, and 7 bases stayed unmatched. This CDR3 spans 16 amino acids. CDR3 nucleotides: TGTGCCAGCAGCTTAGAGCCAGGGACAGGGGTTTACGAGCAGTACTTC. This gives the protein CASSLEPGTGVYEQYF.

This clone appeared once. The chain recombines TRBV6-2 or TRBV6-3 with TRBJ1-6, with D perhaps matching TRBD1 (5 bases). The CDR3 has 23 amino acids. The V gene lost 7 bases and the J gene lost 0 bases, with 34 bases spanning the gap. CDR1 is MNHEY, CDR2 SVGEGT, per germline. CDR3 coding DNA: TGTGCCAGCACCCCCCCACCCTCCGCAAGGACACTCTATCCAAGCTCCTATAATTCACCCCTCCACTTT. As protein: CASTPPPSARTLYPSSYNSPLHF.

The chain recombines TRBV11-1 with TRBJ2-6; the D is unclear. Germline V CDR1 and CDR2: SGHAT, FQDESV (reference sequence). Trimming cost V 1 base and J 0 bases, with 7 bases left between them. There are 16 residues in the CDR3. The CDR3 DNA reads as TGTGCCAGCAGCTTAGATGCGAGCTCTGGGGCCAACGTCCTGACTTTC. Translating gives CASSLDASSGANVLTF.

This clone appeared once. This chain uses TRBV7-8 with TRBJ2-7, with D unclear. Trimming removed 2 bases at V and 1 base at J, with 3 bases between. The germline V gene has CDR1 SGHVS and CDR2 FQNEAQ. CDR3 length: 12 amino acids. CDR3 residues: CASSLQSYEQYF. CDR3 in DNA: TGTGCCAGCAGCTTACAATCCTACGAGCAGTACTTC. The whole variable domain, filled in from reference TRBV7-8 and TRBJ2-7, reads GAGVSQSPRYKVAKRGQDVALRCDPISGHVSLFWYQQALGQGPEFLTYFQNEAQLDKSGLPSDRFFAERPEGSVSTLKIQRTQQEDSAVYLCASSLQSYEQYFGPGTRLTVT.

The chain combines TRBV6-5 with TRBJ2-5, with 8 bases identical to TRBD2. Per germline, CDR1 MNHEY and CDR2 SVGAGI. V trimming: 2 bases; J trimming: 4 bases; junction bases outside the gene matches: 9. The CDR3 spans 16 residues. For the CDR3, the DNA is TGTGCCAGCAGTTACACTAGCGGCTCGGTAGGAGAGACCCAGTACTTC. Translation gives CASSYTSGSVGETQYF.

CDR3 in DNA: TGTGCCAGCAGCTTAGTAAGGGGGCCAACAGCCAAAAACATTCAGTACTTC. This sequence encodes CASSLVRGPTAKNIQYF. The V call is TRBV7-9, the J call TRBJ2-4; 7 bases map to TRBD1. CDR3 length equals 17 residues. Germline loops: CDR1 SEHNR, CDR2 FQNEAQ (reference sequence). The V and J ends lost 1 base and 0 bases, in that order; junction bases with no gene match: 6.

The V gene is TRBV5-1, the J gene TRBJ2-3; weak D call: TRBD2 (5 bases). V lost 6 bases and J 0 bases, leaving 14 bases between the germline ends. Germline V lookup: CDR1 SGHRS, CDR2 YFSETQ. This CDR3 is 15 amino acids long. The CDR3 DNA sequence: TGCGCCAGCATCTCCAGCGGCTCTAGCACAGATACGCAGTATTTT. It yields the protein CASISSGSSTDTQYF.

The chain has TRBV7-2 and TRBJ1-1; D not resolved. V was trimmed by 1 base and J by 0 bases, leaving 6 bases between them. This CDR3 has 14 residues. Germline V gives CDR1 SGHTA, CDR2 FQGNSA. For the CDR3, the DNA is TGTGCCAGCAGCTTAGATGGCATGAACACTGAAGCTTTCTTT. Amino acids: CASSLDGMNTEAFF. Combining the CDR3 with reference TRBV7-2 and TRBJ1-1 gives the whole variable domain GAGVSQSPSNKVTEKGKDVELRCDPISGHTALYWYRQSLGQGLEFLIYFQGNSAPDKSGLPSDRFSAERTGGSVSTLTIQRTQQEDSAVYLCASSLDGMNTEAFFGQGTRLTVV.

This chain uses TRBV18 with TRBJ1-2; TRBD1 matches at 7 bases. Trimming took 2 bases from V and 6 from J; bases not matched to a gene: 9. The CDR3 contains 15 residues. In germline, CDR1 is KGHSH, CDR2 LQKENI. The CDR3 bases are TGTGCCAGCTCACCAGGGAGCCGGACAGGACATGGCTACACCTTC. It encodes CASSPGSRTGHGYTF.